This TCR beta chain was identified in a study of T cell repertoires in cytomegalovirus infection (dated by TCRdb to the late 2010s). Regarding the study in general: Donor HLA type was relevant to the analysis, because carriage of CMV infection together with the matching HLA type was indicated by public TCR beta signatures. What the research found in general, with its limitations: In both this cohort and an independent cohort of some 380 donors, the cumulative frequency of public TCR beta family members distinguished carriers of CMV infection plus the relevant HLA type. The ex vivo response was dominated by HLA-C-restricted CMV-specific TCR beta clonotypes, and the single most frequent clonotype in two of eight donors was supplied by these HLA-C-restricted clonotypes.

V is cut by 3 bases and J by 4 bases, and the space between the germline ends is 10 bases. The CDR3, from cysteine to phenylalanine, totals 14 residues. Kept here is only the CDR3 DNA, which spans 42 bases and is read in frame from base 1. The germline V gene yields SGHTA for CDR1 and FQGNSA for CDR2. The listed sequencing device is Illumina HiSeq 1500. TCRdb reprocessed the public reads (quality trimming at Q25 with fastp, clone calling with MiXCR) and kept in-frame beta chains. Identical CDR3 proteins give one entry, which carries the most common genes and DNA. Within this sample are 100,000 to 150,000 distinct CDR3 sequences, with 7.5% to 9% of them counted one time only. The top ten clonotypes cover about a tenth of the sample. This clonotype has just a few counts. Its specific antigen is unknown. No base qualities exist here, and no much larger clone lies one base off it.

The sample taken for sequencing was PBMCs. This sequence originates from a human donor in good health (CMV status not recorded). Some clones in this sample may be carry-over from other donors' samples. The rearranged segments are TRBV7-2 and TRBJ2-1; the D gene lacks a confident call. CDR3 loop: CASSFETGYNEQFF. The sequenced DNA: TGTGCCAGCAGCTTTGAGACTGGTTACAATGAGCAGTTCTTC.